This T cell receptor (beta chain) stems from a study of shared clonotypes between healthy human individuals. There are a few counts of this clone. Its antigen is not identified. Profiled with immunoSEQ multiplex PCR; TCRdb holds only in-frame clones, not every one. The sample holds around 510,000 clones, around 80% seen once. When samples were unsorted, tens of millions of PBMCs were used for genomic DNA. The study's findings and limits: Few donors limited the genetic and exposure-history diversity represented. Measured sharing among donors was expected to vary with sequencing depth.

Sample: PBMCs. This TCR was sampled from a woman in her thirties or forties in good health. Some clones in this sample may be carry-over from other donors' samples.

The CDR3 is CASSVGTGQGEQYF. Here the CDR3 DNA reads TGTGCCAGCAGCGTGGGGACAGGACAGGGGGAGCAGTACTTC. This chain links TRBV5-6 with TRBJ2-7; TRBD1 agrees at 9 bases. CDR3 length: 14 amino acids. CDR1 and CDR2 from the germline V gene are SGHDT and YYEEEE. V shed 4 bases, J shed 7 bases, and the junction held 9 bases outside the gene matches.